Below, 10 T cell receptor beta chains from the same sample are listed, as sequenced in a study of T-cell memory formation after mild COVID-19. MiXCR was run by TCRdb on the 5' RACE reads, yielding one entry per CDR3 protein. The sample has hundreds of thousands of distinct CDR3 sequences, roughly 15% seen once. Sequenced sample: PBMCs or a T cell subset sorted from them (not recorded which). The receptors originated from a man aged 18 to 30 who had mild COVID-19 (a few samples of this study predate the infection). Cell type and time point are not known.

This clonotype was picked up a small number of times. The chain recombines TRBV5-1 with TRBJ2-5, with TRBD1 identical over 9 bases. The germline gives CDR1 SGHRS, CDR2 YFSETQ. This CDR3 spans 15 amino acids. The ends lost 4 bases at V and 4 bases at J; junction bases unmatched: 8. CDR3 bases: TGCGCCAGCAGCCTAGGGACAGGGCGCCGAGAGACCCAGTACTTC. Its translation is CASSLGTGRRETQYF.

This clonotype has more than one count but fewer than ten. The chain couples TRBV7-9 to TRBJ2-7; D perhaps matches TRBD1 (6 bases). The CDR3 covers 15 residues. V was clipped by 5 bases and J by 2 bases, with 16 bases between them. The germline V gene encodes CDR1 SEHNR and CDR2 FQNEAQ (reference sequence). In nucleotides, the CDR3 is TGTGCCAGCAGCGTGTCAACAGGGCTCACCTACGAGCAGTACTTC. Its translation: CASSVSTGLTYEQYF.

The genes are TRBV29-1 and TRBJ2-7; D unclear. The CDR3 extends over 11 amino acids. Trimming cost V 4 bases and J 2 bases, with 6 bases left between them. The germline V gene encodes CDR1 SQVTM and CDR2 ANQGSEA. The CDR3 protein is CSVVGPYEQYF. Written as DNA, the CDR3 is TGCAGCGTTGTAGGTCCCTACGAGCAGTACTTC.

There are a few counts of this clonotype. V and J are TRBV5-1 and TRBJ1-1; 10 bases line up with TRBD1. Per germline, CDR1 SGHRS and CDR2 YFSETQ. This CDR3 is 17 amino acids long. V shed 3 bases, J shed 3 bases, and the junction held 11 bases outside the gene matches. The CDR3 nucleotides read TGCGCCAGCAGCTACTCCCGGGACAGGGGTATCGACACTGAAGCTTTCTTT. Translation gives CASSYSRDRGIDTEAFF.

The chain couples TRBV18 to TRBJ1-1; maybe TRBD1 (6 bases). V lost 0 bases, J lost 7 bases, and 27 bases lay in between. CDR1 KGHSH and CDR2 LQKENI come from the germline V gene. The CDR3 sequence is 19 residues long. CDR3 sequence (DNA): TGTGCCAGCTCACCACCGTTGGTTTACAGGGAGTGGGGGGATTATGAAGCTTTCTTT. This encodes CASSPPLVYREWGDYEAFF.

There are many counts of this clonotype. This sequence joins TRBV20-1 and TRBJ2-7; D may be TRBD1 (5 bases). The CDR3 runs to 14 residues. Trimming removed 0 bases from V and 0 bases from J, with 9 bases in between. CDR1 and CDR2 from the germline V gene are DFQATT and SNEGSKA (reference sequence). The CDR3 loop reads CSARDVQGSYEQYF. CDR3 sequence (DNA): TGCAGTGCTAGAGATGTGCAGGGCTCCTACGAGCAGTACTTC.

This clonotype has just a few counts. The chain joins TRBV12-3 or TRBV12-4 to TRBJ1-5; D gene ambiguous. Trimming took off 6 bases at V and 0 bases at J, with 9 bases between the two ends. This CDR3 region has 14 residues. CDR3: CASSSWVSNQPQHF. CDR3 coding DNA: TGTGCCAGCAGCTCGTGGGTTAGCAATCAGCCCCAGCATTTT.

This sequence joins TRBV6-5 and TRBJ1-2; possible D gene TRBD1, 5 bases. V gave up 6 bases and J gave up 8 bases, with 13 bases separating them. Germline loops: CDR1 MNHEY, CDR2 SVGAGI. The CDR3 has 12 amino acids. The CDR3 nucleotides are TGTGCCAGCAGATCGACAGTCGGCGGCTACACCTTC. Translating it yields CASRSTVGGYTF.

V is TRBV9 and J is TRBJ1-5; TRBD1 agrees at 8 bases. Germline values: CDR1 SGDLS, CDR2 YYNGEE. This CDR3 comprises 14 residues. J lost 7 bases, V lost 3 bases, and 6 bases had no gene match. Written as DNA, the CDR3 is TGTGCCAGCAGCGCAGGGGGCGCGTGGCAGCCCCAGCATTTT. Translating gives CASSAGGAWQPQHF.

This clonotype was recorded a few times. CDR3 in amino acids: CASSPRGAGEQYV. The DNA of the CDR3 is TGTGCCAGCAGTCCCCGGGGGGCTGGCGAGCAGTACGTC. The chain carries TRBV28 and TRBJ2-7; tentative D call: TRBD2 (7 bases). V was cut by 5 bases and J by 6 bases, with 14 bases left in between. CDR1 MDHEN and CDR2 SYDVKM come from the germline V gene. The CDR3 consists of 13 residues.